This T cell receptor (beta chain) is from a study of blood T cell repertoires in COVID-19. For the study at large: Samples representing acute and convalescent COVID-19 were sourced from the United States, Italy and Spain. T cells, B-cell-depleted T cells, or PBMCs provided the cDNA or gDNA that served as material.

In the authors' methods: Scientists estimated how many nucleated cells there were by amplifying reference gene primers. This table comes from immunoSEQ multiplex PCR, and its TCRdb copy is limited to in-frame clones, with some not included. Clonal size and the V and J genes are those of that table, whereas D and trimming came from the DNA. The data contain roughly 500,000 clones, about 88% of them singletons. Seattle cases were enrolled at active infection and followed longitudinally. Germline values: CDR1 SGHNT, CDR2 YYREEE (reference sequence). Losses at the gene ends were 0 bases for V and 8 bases for J; bases not matched to a gene: 2. The CDR3 consists of 14 residues.

The rearrangement links TRBV5-4 to TRBJ1-6; 7 bases are shared with TRBD1. The specimen sequenced was peripheral blood. This TCR came from a young man with COVID-19, enrolled during active disease. The CDR3 region has the DNA TGTGCCAGCAGCTTGGAGGGGGCGCATTCACCCCTCCACTTT. It codes for CASSLEGAHSPLHF.